A single sample is the source of the 19 T cell receptor beta chains below, sequenced in a study of T cell responses to AZD1222 COVID-19 vaccine. Measured with immunoSEQ multiplex PCR; TCRdb has only the in-frame clones, and not every one. Seen here are approximately 190,000 clones, over 85% observed once, and the top ten hold around 3.6%. The sample was peripheral blood, taken 28 days after the second dose of the MenACWY control vaccine. The receptors were gathered from an adult who received the MenACWY meningococcal vaccine as a control.

The gene calls are TRBV5-5 and TRBJ2-1; no reliable D call. From germline, CDR1 is SGHKS and CDR2 YYEKEE (reference sequence). CDR3 length equals 12 residues. The V end was cut by 1 base, the J end by 6 bases, with 5 bases between. The CDR3 sequence is CASSLFPNEQFF. The CDR3 DNA sequence: TGTGCCAGCAGCTTGTTCCCCAATGAGCAGTTCTTC.

The chain joins TRBV7-9 to TRBJ2-1; 9 bases are a match to TRBD2. CDR3 size: 16 residues. Germline V gene sequence: CDR1 SEHNR, CDR2 FQNEAQ (reference sequence). The V and J ends lost 1 base and 7 bases, in that order; junction bases with no gene match: 8. In DNA form, the CDR3 reads TGTGCCAGCAGCTTAGTGTCGCTAGCGGGAAGTAATGAGCAGTTCTTC. Translated, it gives CASSLVSLAGSNEQFF.

The chain links TRBV19 to TRBJ2-2; TRBD1 matches at 9 bases. V lost 6 bases to trimming and J lost 7 bases; unmatched junction nucleotides: 15. This CDR3 contains 17 residues. Germline CDR1 reads LNHDA; CDR2 reads SQIVND (reference sequence). This CDR3 reads CASRTRRGQGGLGELFF. The DNA of the CDR3 is TGTGCCAGTAGGACTCGCCGGGGACAGGGAGGGCTCGGGGAGCTGTTTTTT.

The chain uses TRBV4-3 and TRBJ2-1, with 7 positions matching TRBD2. Germline V gives CDR1 LGHNA, CDR2 YSLEER. This CDR3 is built from 17 residues. The J segment lost 3 bases and the V segment lost 5 bases, leaving 13 bases of the junction unmatched. The CDR3, as DNA: TGCGCCAGCAGCAAAGGGCAGCGGGGAGGGTACTACAATGAGCAGTTCTTC. It encodes CASSKGQRGGYYNEQFF.

V gene TRBV6-5 combines with J gene TRBJ2-2; TRBD2 matches 8 bases. V lost 8 bases, J lost 4 bases, and 9 bases stayed unmatched. CDR1 is MNHEY, CDR2 SVGAGI, per germline. The CDR3 is 15 residues long. DNA of the CDR3: TGTGCCAGCTCCCGGGAGGGACGGGGCACCGGGGAGCTGTTTTTT. Its protein product is CASSREGRGTGELFF.

V and J are TRBV19 and TRBJ1-1; D is unclear. The V end was cut by 3 bases, the J end by 4 bases, with 6 bases between. Germline V gene data show CDR1 as LNHDA and CDR2 as SQIVND (reference sequence). The CDR3 consists of 12 residues. This CDR3 is CASSIPPTEAFF. DNA of the CDR3: TGTGCCAGTAGTATCCCCCCCACTGAAGCTTTCTTT.

This clone was picked up one time. The chain combines TRBV6-5 with TRBJ2-7, with a weak D call TRBD2 (6 bases). V lost 7 bases and J lost 1, with 14 bases in between. This CDR3 comprises 14 residues. Germline CDR1 is MNHEY and CDR2 is SVGAGI. This CDR3 reads CASTPGLSSYEQYF. DNA of the CDR3: TGTGCCAGCACGCCGGGACTGTCTTCCTACGAGCAGTACTTC.

This sequence joins TRBV6-5 and TRBJ1-1; D is unresolved. Trimming cost V 7 bases and J 5 bases, with 11 bases left between them. This CDR3 contains 12 residues. Germline V CDR1 and CDR2: MNHEY, SVGAGI. The CDR3 region has the DNA TGTGCCAGCAACCGGGGAGGAACTGAAGCTTTCTTT. Translation gives CASNRGGTEAFF.

The rearrangement joins TRBV11-3 to TRBJ2-1; 9 bases match TRBD2. The CDR3 is made up of 16 amino acids. Germline lookup yields CDR1 SGHNT and CDR2 YENEEA. After removal of 3 bases from V and 8 bases from J, the junction contained 11 bases not matched to a gene. The CDR3 protein is CASSFGTSGPWDEQFF. CDR3 coding DNA: TGTGCCAGCAGCTTTGGCACTAGCGGGCCGTGGGATGAGCAGTTCTTC.

This clone appeared once. The V call is TRBV6-5, the J call TRBJ1-6; D remains ambiguous. Germline lookup yields CDR1 MNHEY and CDR2 SVGAGI. The CDR3 totals 14 residues. The germline V and J ends were trimmed by 4 bases and 6 bases, with 10 bases remaining between them. The CDR3 DNA reads as TGTGCCAGCAGTTTTCGGACGGCTAATTCACCCCTCCACTTT. Translating gives CASSFRTANSPLHF.

The chain employs TRBV15 and TRBJ2-2; 7 bases agree with TRBD2. This CDR3 spans 15 amino acids. With V trimmed by 5 bases and J by 5 bases, 8 bases remained unmatched. CDR1 LNHNV and CDR2 YYDKDF come from the germline V gene (reference sequence). CDR3 DNA: TGTGCCACCAGCCCTAGGTTCGGGGGGACCGGGGAGCTGTTTTTT. Its translation is CATSPRFGGTGELFF.

The V gene is TRBV28, the J gene TRBJ1-2, with 7 nucleotides matching TRBD1. This CDR3 is 13 amino acids long. V lost 6 bases and J lost 4; bases outside the gene matches: 5. Per germline, CDR1 MDHEN and CDR2 SYDVKM. The CDR3 DNA reads as TGTGCCAGCAGCTACGACAGGGTCTATGGCTACACCTTC. Its protein product is CASSYDRVYGYTF.

The chain is built from TRBV6-5 and TRBJ2-5, with 9 bases that match TRBD1. Germline V gene data show CDR1 as MNHEY and CDR2 as SVGAGI. V lost 6 bases to trimming and J lost 5 bases; unmatched junction nucleotides: 10. This CDR3 has 15 amino acids. The CDR3 sequence: CASSFGTGRLETQYF. Written as DNA, the CDR3 is TGTGCCAGCAGCTTCGGGACAGGGCGGTTGGAGACCCAGTACTTC.

The chain carries TRBV24-1 and TRBJ2-1; D is unclear. Germline values: CDR1 KGHDR, CDR2 SFDVKD. The CDR3 length is 16 residues. V was pared by 6 bases and J by 10 bases, with 24 bases between. Here the CDR3 reads CATSSVGVYPYGEQFF. CDR3 in DNA: TGTGCCACCAGTTCGGTCGGAGTTTACCCTTATGGGGAGCAGTTCTTC.

CDR3 sequence (DNA): TGCGCCAGCAGCCAGGCCCCTGGGACACGGAACACCGGGGAGCTGTTTTTT. Translated: CASSQAPGTRNTGELFF. The genes are TRBV4-3 and TRBJ2-2; tentatively, D is TRBD1 (6 bases). V was shortened by 3 bases and J by 1 base, with 15 bases between the two germline ends. Germline-derived CDR1 and CDR2 are LGHNA and YSLEER. This CDR3 is 17 amino acids long.

The rearrangement uses TRBV10-3 and TRBJ2-1; 10 bases map to TRBD1. The CDR3 is 15 amino acids. Germline CDR1 is ENHRY and CDR2 is SYGVKD. Trimming cost V 6 bases and J 5 bases; bases outside gene matches: 7. The CDR3 nucleotides read TGTGCCATCAGAGGGACAGGGGATATACACAATGAGCAGTTCTTC. This gives the protein CAIRGTGDIHNEQFF.

The chain couples TRBV29-1 to TRBJ1-4; D remains unclear. Germline loops: CDR1 SQVTM, CDR2 ANQGSEA. The CDR3 runs 10 residues. CDR3 coding DNA: TGCAAAGAAGGGTGGGGAAAACTGTTTTTT. It is translated as CKEGWGKLFF.

V gene TRBV4-1 combines with J gene TRBJ1-4; D ambiguous. This CDR3 spans 13 amino acids. V gave up 4 bases and J gave up 8 bases, with 11 bases separating them. Germline V gene lookup returns CDR1 MGHRA and CDR2 YSYEKL. CDR3 coding DNA: TGCGCCAGCAGCCTCGACATAGAGGAAAAACTGTTTTTT. Encoded protein: CASSLDIEEKLFF.

The chain couples TRBV27 to TRBJ1-5; tentative D call: TRBD1 (5 bases). CDR1 is MNHEY and CDR2 is SMNVEV in the germline V gene (reference sequence). This CDR3 region has 15 residues. Trimming took 0 bases from V and 7 from J, leaving 13 bases between them. CDR3 sequence (DNA): TGTGCCAGCAGTTTATCCTGGGGGGAAAACCAGCCCCAGCATTTT. This gives the protein CASSLSWGENQPQHF.